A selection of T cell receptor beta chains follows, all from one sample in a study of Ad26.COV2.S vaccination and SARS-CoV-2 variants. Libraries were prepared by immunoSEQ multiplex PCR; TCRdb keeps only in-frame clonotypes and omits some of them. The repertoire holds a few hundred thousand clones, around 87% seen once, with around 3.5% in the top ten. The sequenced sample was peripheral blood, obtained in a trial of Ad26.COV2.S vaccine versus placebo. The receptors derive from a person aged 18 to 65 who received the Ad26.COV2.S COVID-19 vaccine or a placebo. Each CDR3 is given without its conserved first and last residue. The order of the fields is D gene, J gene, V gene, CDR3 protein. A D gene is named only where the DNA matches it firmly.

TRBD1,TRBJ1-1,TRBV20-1,SASPGGYGTEAF
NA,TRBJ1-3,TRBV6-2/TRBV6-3,ASSYVRGSGNTIY
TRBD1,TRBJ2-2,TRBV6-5,ACRGQGYTGELF
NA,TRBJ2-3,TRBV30,AWSAGLASTDTQY
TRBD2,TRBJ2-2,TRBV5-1,ASSEPGLASGELF
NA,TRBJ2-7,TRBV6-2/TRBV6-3,ASSYSGNSEQY
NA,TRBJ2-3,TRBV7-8,ASSLDTGGALSTDTQY
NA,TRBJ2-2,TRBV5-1,ASSFSGELF
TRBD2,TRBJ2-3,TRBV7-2,ASSSVAGGRADTQY
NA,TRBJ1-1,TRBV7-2,ASSLIRVNTEAF
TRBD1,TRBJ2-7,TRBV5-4,ASSSPRDRGHEQY
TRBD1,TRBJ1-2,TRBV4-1,ASSRRGQNYGYT
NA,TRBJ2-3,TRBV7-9,ASSSGANTQY
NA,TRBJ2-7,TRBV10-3,AISVSGQSYEQY
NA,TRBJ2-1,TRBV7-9,ASSLQGIRNNEQF
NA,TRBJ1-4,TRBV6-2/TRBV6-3,ASSYDEKLF
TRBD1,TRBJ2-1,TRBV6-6,ASSKTGYGNEQF
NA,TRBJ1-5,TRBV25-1,ASSVGEYQPQH
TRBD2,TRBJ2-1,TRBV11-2,ASSSPLGFSGPFSNEQF
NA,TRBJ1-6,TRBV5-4,ASSLSGGGNSPLH
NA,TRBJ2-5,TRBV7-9,ASNRDSETQY
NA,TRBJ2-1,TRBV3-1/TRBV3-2,ASSQVGGPIGQF